The 10 T cell receptor beta chains below were found in one sample sequenced in a study of cytomegalovirus exposure and HLA in healthy donors. PCR used 60 Vbeta primers and 13 Jbeta primers. The protocol was immunoSEQ multiplex PCR, while the TCRdb copy is restricted to in-frame clones and leaves out a portion. The sample includes some 120,000 clones, around three quarters of them seen just once. The sequenced sample consisted of PBMCs. The receptors derive from a man between 18 and 35 years old in good health and CMV-seronegative.

The V call is TRBV29-1, the J call TRBJ2-7; 7 bases line up with TRBD2. This CDR3 has 14 amino acids. Germline CDR1 reads SQVTM; CDR2 reads ANQGSEA. V dropped 6 bases and J dropped 0; count of bases not matched to a gene: 8. CDR3 DNA: TGCAGCGTCCGTCGAGCGGGGAGCTCCTACGAGCAGTACTTC. It specifies CSVRRAGSSYEQYF.

This chain links TRBV21-1 with TRBJ1-1; TRBD1, the table's D call, lacks a check against the DNA. TRBV21-1 is designated a pseudogene. The CDR3 contains 19 residues. CDR3 region: CASSKPRQGRSQNGYEAFF. The CDR3 DNA sequence: TGTGCCAGCAGCAAGCCCAGACAGGGTCGAAGTCAAAATGGGTATGAAGCTTTCTTT.

This chain connects TRBV7-3 to TRBJ2-3; possible D gene TRBD2, 6 bases. CDR1 is SGHTA and CDR2 is FQGTGA in the germline V gene. This CDR3 has 14 amino acids. Trimming removed 3 bases at V and 1 base at J, with 8 bases between. CDR3 loop: CASSFVAGTDTQYF. For the CDR3, the DNA is TGTGCCAGCAGCTTTGTAGCGGGCACAGATACGCAGTATTTT.

This chain uses TRBV30 with TRBJ2-1, with a possible D match to TRBD2 (6 bases). The CDR3 totals 13 residues. CDR1 is GTSNPN and CDR2 is SVGIG in the germline V gene (reference sequence). V was trimmed by 1 base and J by 7 bases, leaving 11 bases between them. The CDR3 DNA is TGTGCCTGGAGTGCGGGTAGCGGTAATGAGCAGTTCTTC. It codes for CAWSAGSGNEQFF. The complete variable domain, with remaining parts taken from reference TRBV30 and TRBJ2-1, reads SQTIHQWPATLVQPVGSPLSLECTVEGTSNPNLYWYRQAAGRGLQLLFYSVGIGQISSEVPQNLSASRPQDRQFILSSKKLLLSDSGFYLCAWSAGSGNEQFFGPGTRLTVL.

The V and J genes are TRBV27 and TRBJ2-2; D not certain. Between the trimmed V and J ends, which lost 6 bases and 4 bases, there was a span of 12 bases. From germline, CDR1 is MNHEY and CDR2 SMNVEV (reference sequence). The CDR3 covers 14 residues. This CDR3 reads CASSSVVLTGELFF. The CDR3 nucleotides are TGTGCCAGCAGCTCCGTAGTCCTCACCGGGGAGCTGTTTTTT.

V usage is TRBV7-9 and J usage is TRBJ2-2, with a possible D match to TRBD1 (6 bases). CDR1 and CDR2 (germline): SEHNR, FQNEAQ (reference sequence). Trimming shortened V by 1 base and J by 6 bases, and 15 bases separated the two germline ends. The CDR3 loop spans 16 amino acids. DNA for the CDR3: TGTGCCAGCAGCTTAGACCCAGGGACACCTCCCGGGGAGCTGTTTTTT. Translation gives CASSLDPGTPPGELFF.

This rearrangement joins TRBV5-1 to TRBJ2-2, with TRBD1 matching over 11 bases. The germline V gene has CDR1 SGHRS and CDR2 YFSETQ. Unmatched junction bases numbered 4, after V lost 7 bases and J lost 5 bases. This CDR3 region has 14 residues. This CDR3 reads CASFRDRGTGELFF. CDR3 sequence (DNA): TGCGCCAGCTTCCGGGACAGGGGGACCGGGGAGCTGTTTTTT.

The gene calls are TRBV4-1 and TRBJ1-2; D not certain. The CDR3 is 17 residues long. CDR1 and CDR2 (germline): MGHRA, YSYEKL. Deletions cut 0 bases from V and 6 bases from J, with 20 bases between. CDR3 region: CASSQDPDDGRRNGYTF. In DNA form, the CDR3 reads TGCGCCAGCAGCCAAGATCCTGACGACGGGAGGAGGAATGGCTACACCTTC.

The chain links TRBV13 to TRBJ1-2; D unclear. Germline V gene sequence: CDR1 PRHDT, CDR2 FYEKMQ (reference sequence). The V end was cut by 4 bases, the J end by 4 bases, with 13 bases between. The CDR3 extends over 14 amino acids. The CDR3 region is CASSSPSSVYGYTF. The CDR3, as DNA: TGTGCCAGCAGCTCCCCTTCGTCGGTCTATGGCTACACCTTC.

Here the CDR3 reads CASSARTTGNTIYF. The CDR3 nucleotides read TGTGCCAGCAGCGCCCGGACAACCGGAAACACCATATATTTT. The chain couples TRBV9 to TRBJ1-3, with D perhaps TRBD1 (5 bases). V lost 3 bases to trimming and J lost 4 bases, with 11 bases between them. The CDR3 has 14 amino acids. CDR1 and CDR2 from the germline V gene are SGDLS and YYNGEE. The variable domain in full, with the rest retrieved from reference TRBV9 and TRBJ1-3, is DSGVTQTPKHLITATGQRVTLRCSPRSGDLSVYWYQQSLDQGLQFLIQYYNGEERAKGNILERFSAQQFPDLHSELNLSSLELGDSALYFCASSARTTGNTIYFGEGSWLTVV.